These 6 T cell receptor beta chains came from one sample sequenced in a study of cytomegalovirus exposure and HLA in healthy donors (dated by TCRdb to between 2016 and 2019). Receptors were amplified or captured by the immunoSEQ multiplex PCR assay. In TCRdb, the immuneACCESS table is reduced to in-frame sequences with V and J assigned. These tables do not hold every clone; where another copy was compared, an unresolved V gene accounts for under half, and the others remain unexplained. The sample table records some 160,000 clones; roughly 91% of these occur just once. The ten most abundant clones make up 2.5% to 3% of the sample. Sequences were obtained from PBMCs. The origin of the receptors is a man between 18 and 35 years old in good health and CMV-seronegative.

V gene TRBV28 combines with J gene TRBJ1-5, with 8 bases that match TRBD1. Losses at the gene ends were 4 bases for V and 7 bases for J; bases not matched to a gene: 9. CDR1 is MDHEN and CDR2 is SYDVKM in the germline V gene. The CDR3 length is 15 residues. The CDR3 here is CASSSGQGRGQPQHF. The CDR3 DNA reads as TGTGCCAGCAGTTCCGGACAGGGTAGGGGCCAGCCCCAGCATTTT.

The chain combines TRBV11-2 with TRBJ2-5; possible D gene TRBD1, 6 bases. The CDR3 covers 12 residues. Germline V CDR1 and CDR2: SGHAT, FQNNGV. V lost 11 bases and J lost 1, with 11 bases in between. CDR3 amino acids: CAERTAQETQYF. CDR3 nucleotides: TGTGCCGAGAGGACAGCCCAAGAGACCCAGTACTTC.

The table lists this clone with a count of one. This CDR3 is CASSEGTGKNIQYF. DNA for the CDR3: TGTGCCAGCAGTGAGGGGACTGGCAAAAACATTCAGTACTTC. V usage is TRBV6-4 and J usage is TRBJ2-4, with a tentative D call TRBD2 (6 bases). CDR1 is MRHNA, CDR2 SNTAGT, per germline. V was shortened by 3 bases and J by 3 bases, with 9 bases between the two germline ends. The CDR3 covers 14 residues.

The chain joins TRBV29-1 to TRBJ2-3, with D possibly TRBD2 on 5 matching bases. Germline V CDR1 and CDR2: SQVTM, ANQGSEA. CDR3 length: 12 residues. V lost 6 bases, J lost 8 bases, and 15 bases lay in between. In nucleotides, the CDR3 is TGCAGCGTCGATGGAAGCGCGGGTACGCAGTATTTT. This sequence encodes CSVDGSAGTQYF.

The rearrangement links TRBV5-4 to TRBJ2-7, with 9 bases aligning to TRBD1. The germline CDR1 and CDR2 sequences are SGHNT and YYREEE (reference sequence). The J segment lost 4 bases and the V segment lost 0 bases, leaving 11 bases of the junction unmatched. There are 17 residues in the CDR3. The chain's CDR3 is CASSLARGGQGSYEQYF. CDR3 DNA sequence: TGTGCCAGCAGCTTGGCCAGGGGAGGACAGGGGTCTTACGAGCAGTACTTC.

The chain uses TRBV27 and TRBJ2-7; D gene ambiguous. Germline assignment: CDR1 MNHEY and CDR2 SMNVEV (reference sequence). The CDR3 sequence is 11 residues long. The ends were cut back, 4 bases at V and 4 bases at J, with 5 bases in the middle. CDR3 sequence: CASSSGYEQYV. CDR3 nucleotides: TGTGCCAGCAGTTCGGGTTACGAGCAGTACGTC.